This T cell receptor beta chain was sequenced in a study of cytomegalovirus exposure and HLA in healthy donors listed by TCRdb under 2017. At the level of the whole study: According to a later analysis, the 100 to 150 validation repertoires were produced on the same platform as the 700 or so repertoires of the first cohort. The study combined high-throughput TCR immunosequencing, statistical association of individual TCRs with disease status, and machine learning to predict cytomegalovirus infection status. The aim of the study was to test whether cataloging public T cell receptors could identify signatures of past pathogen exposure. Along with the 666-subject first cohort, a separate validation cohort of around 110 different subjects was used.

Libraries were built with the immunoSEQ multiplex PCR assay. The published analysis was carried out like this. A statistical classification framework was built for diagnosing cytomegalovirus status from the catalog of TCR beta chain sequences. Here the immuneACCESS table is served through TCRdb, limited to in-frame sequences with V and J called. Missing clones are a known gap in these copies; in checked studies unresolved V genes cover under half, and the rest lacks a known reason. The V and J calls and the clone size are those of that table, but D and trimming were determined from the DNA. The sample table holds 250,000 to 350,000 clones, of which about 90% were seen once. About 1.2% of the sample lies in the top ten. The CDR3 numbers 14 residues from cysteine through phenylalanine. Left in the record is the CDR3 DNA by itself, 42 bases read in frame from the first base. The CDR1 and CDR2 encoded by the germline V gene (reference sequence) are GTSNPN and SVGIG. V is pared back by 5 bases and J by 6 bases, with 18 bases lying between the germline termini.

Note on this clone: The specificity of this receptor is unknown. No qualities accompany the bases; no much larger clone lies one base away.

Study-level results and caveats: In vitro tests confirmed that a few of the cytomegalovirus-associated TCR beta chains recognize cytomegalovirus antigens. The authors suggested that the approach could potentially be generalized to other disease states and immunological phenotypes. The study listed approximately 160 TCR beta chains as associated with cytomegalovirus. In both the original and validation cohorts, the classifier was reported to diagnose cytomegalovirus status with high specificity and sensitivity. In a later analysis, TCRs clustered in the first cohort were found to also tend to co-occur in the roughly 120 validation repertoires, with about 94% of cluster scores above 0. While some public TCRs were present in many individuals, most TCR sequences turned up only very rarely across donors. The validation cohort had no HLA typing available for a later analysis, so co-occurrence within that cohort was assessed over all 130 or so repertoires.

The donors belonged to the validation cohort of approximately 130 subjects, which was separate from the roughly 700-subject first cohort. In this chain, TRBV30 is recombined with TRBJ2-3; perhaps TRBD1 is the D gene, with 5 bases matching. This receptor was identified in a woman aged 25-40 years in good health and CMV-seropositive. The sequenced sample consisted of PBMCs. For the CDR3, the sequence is CAWVRPGSWDTQYF. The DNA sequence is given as TGTGCCTGGGTCCGGCCAGGGTCCTGGGATACGCAGTATTTT.